A selection of T cell receptor beta chains follows, all from one sample in a study of T cell responses to AZD1222 COVID-19 vaccine. Sequencing used immunoSEQ multiplex PCR; TCRdb keeps in-frame clones, though not all of them. Among some 200,000 clones listed, around nine tenths were seen once. The sequencing used peripheral blood, collected 28 days after the second dose of the MenACWY control vaccine. The receptor source for this set is an adult who received the MenACWY meningococcal vaccine as a control. Each CDR3 is given with its conserved first and last residue. A D gene is named only where the DNA matches it firmly. Not all rows give a size; the values are once, few, many and, for expanded clones, a class.

>.|.|TRBJ2-2|TRBV29-1|16
CSVQMGAGSNTGELFF
TGCAGCGTTCAAATGGGGGCCGGATCGAACACCGGGGAGCTGTTTTTT
>.|.|TRBJ2-5|TRBV6-4|15
CASSDSGRPRKTQYF
TGTGCCAGCAGTGATTCCGGACGGCCAAGGAAGACCCAGTACTTC
>.|.|TRBJ2-1|TRBV18|15
CASSPSSPTGNEQFF
TGTGCCAGCTCACCATCCAGCCCAACAGGGAATGAGCAGTTCTTC
>.|.|TRBJ2-7|TRBV6-1|16
CASSEWAGSRFGEQYF
TGTGCCAGCAGTGAATGGGCCGGAAGTCGCTTTGGCGAGCAGTACTTC
>.|.|TRBJ2-7|TRBV4-3|14
CASSQDLIPYEQYF
TGCGCCAGCAGCCAAGATCTTATCCCCTACGAGCAGTACTTC
>.|.|TRBJ2-2|TRBV7-2|14
CASSTTWNTGELFF
TGTGCCAGCAGCACCACCTGGAACACCGGGGAGCTGTTTTTT
>.|.|TRBJ2-5|TRBV20-1|16
CSASSVNLGQLETQYF
TGCAGTGCTAGTTCGGTGAACCTAGGCCAATTAGAGACCCAGTACTTC
>.|.|TRBJ2-1|TRBV7-8|14
CASSLGVSSNEQFF
TGTGCCAGCAGCTTAGGGGTTAGTTCAAATGAGCAGTTCTTC
>.|few|TRBJ1-5|TRBV6-2/TRBV6-3|13
CASSDSSNQPQHF
TGTGCCAGCAGTGACTCTAGCAATCAGCCCCAGCATTTT
>TRBD2|.|TRBJ2-1|TRBV7-2|15
CASSSPGLAGHKQFF
TGTGCCAGCAGCTCTCCGGGACTAGCGGGCCATAAGCAGTTCTTC
>.|.|TRBJ2-1|TRBV11-3|15
CASSLGSSAYNEQFF
TGTGCCAGCAGCTTGGGTAGCTCTGCCTACAATGAGCAGTTCTTC
>.|.|TRBJ2-7|TRBV9|17
CASSVEEGQGTHYEQYF
TGTGCCAGCAGCGTAGAGGAGGGGCAGGGGACCCACTACGAGCAGTACTTC
>.|.|TRBJ1-6|TRBV27|15
CASTLSRTLNSPLHF
TGTGCCAGCACTCTAAGCCGGACACTTAATTCACCCCTCCACTTT
>.|once|TRBJ2-1|TRBV4-1|15
CASSQGGVSYNEQFF
TGCGCCAGCAGCCAAGGCGGGGTATCCTACAATGAGCAGTTCTTC
>TRBD1|.|TRBJ1-2|TRBV30|14
CAWNSWKDRGSGTF
TGTGCCTGGAACTCTTGGAAGGACAGGGGATCTGGAACCTTC
>TRBD1|.|TRBJ1-2|TRBV30|13
CAWSAGQGAGYTF
TGTGCCTGGAGTGCCGGACAGGGGGCTGGCTACACCTTC
>.|.|TRBJ1-1|TRBV11-3|14
CASGRTRSNTEAFF
TGTGCCAGCGGACGGACTCGTAGTAACACTGAAGCTTTCTTT
>TRBD1|.|TRBJ2-7|TRBV10-3|14
CAILNPDRGVEQYF
TGTGCCATCCTAAACCCGGACAGGGGGGTCGAGCAGTACTTC
>.|.|TRBJ2-5|TRBV5-8|14
CASSVVPGEETQYF
TGTGCCAGCAGCGTCGTCCCAGGGGAAGAGACCCAGTACTTC
>TRBD1|.|TRBJ1-5|TRBV10-1|16
CASSEPKDRDDQPQHF
TGCGCCAGCAGTGAGCCGAAGGACAGGGATGATCAGCCCCAGCATTTT
>TRBD1|once|TRBJ1-1|TRBV6-6|13
CASRGQGRTEAFF
TGTGCCAGCAGGGGACAGGGAAGGACTGAAGCTTTCTTT
>TRBD2|.|TRBJ2-1|TRBV18|16
CASSPRVAGGLNEQFF
TGTGCCAGCTCACCAAGAGTAGCGGGAGGGCTCAATGAGCAGTTCTTC
>.|.|TRBJ1-1|TRBV4-3|16
CASSGGRGLGSTEAFF
TGCGCCAGCAGCGGAGGGCGAGGGCTCGGGAGCACTGAAGCTTTCTTT
>.|.|TRBJ1-2|TRBV25-1|15
CASSGTGPSDYGYTF
TGTGCCAGCAGTGGAACAGGGCCTAGTGACTATGGCTACACCTTC
>.|.|TRBJ1-1|TRBV6-2/TRBV6-3|13
CASSYGGNLQAFF
TGTGCCAGCAGTTACGGAGGAAATCTTCAAGCTTTCTTT